These T cell receptor beta chains were read from a single sample in a study of blood T cells in healthy people across ages. TCRdb recomputed calls from the 5' RACE reads with MiXCR, one row per CDR3 protein. The sample yields roughly 1,500,000 distinct CDR3 sequences, roughly 40% seen once. The sequenced sample consisted of blood. All receptors come from a young woman in good health. The CDR3 runs from the conserved cysteine through the conserved F or W. A D gene is named only where the DNA matches it firmly. Clone size is stated in some rows and not others, as once, few, many or a class when expanded.

NA,NA,TRBJ2-7,TRBV6-5,CASSYSTRGAREQYF,TGTGCCAGCAGTTACTCGACCAGGGGGGCGAGAGAGCAGTACTTC
TRBD2,few,TRBJ2-7,TRBV7-2,CASSLGLAGGPRGEQYF,TGTGCCAGCAGCTTAGGGTTAGCGGGGGGGCCTCGAGGCGAGCAGTACTTC
NA,NA,TRBJ1-1,TRBV29-1,CSAESANTEAFF,TGCAGCGCAGAAAGTGCGAACACTGAAGCTTTCTTT
NA,NA,TRBJ1-2,TRBV20-1,CSAKTGSYGYTF,TGCAGTGCAAAAACAGGGTCGTATGGCTACACCTTC
NA,NA,TRBJ1-1,TRBV6-1,CASSPRVGSSTEAFF,TGTGCCAGCAGTCCCCGGGTTGGGAGTAGCACTGAAGCTTTCTTT
TRBD1,many,TRBJ2-3,TRBV2,CASSPGTGRTDTQYF,TGTGCCAGCAGCCCAGGGACAGGGCGAACAGATACGCAGTATTTT
NA,few,TRBJ2-3,TRBV29-1,CSVGGLLFTDTQYF,TGCAGCGTTGGGGGTCTCCTCTTCACAGATACGCAGTATTTT
TRBD2,NA,TRBJ2-7,TRBV14,CASSQGWIETSKFRSYEQYF,TGTGCCAGCAGCCAAGGCTGGATTGAGACTAGCAAGTTTCGCTCCTACGAGCAGTACTTC
TRBD1,NA,TRBJ1-2,TRBV7-6,CASSFSIGTGEHGYTF,TGTGCCAGCAGCTTCTCCATCGGGACAGGGGAGCATGGCTACACCTTC
NA,NA,TRBJ2-4,TRBV6-6,CASSYSVGLAKNIQYF,TGTGCCAGCAGTTACTCTGTCGGGCTAGCCAAAAACATTCAGTACTTC
NA,NA,TRBJ2-7,TRBV20-1,CSAPSGRNEQYF,TGCAGTGCTCCCTCGGGGCGGAATGAGCAGTACTTC
NA,NA,TRBJ2-3,TRBV6-6,CASSYSEGRTQYF,TGTGCCAGCAGTTACTCGGAGGGGAGAACGCAGTATTTT
TRBD2,NA,TRBJ2-5,TRBV4-2,CASSHPLDGLAGETQYF,TGTGCCAGCAGCCACCCCTTGGATGGTCTAGCGGGGGAGACCCAGTACTTC
NA,NA,TRBJ1-2,TRBV11-1,CASSSLVGGAYGYTF,TGTGCCAGCAGTTCCCTGGTCGGGGGGGCGTACGGCTACACCTTC
NA,NA,TRBJ2-5,TRBV11-2,CASSPGDEETQYF,TGTGCCAGCAGCCCAGGGGACGAAGAGACCCAGTACTTC
TRBD2,NA,TRBJ2-3,TRBV7-8,CASSSRSTASGRVADTQYF,TGTGCCAGCAGCTCTCGATCCACGGCTAGCGGGAGGGTCGCAGATACGCAGTATTTT
NA,NA,TRBJ2-1,TRBV13,CASSLLLSNGADEQFF,TGTGCCAGCAGCTTACTTTTAAGTAACGGGGCGGATGAGCAGTTCTTC
NA,few,TRBJ2-7,TRBV29-1,CSVERGSTYEQYF,TGCAGCGTTGAAAGAGGCTCCACATACGAGCAGTACTTC
TRBD1,many,TRBJ1-2,TRBV5-1,CASSRDRDGYTF,TGTGCCAGCAGTCGTGACAGGGATGGCTACACCTTC
TRBD2,few,TRBJ2-5,TRBV7-2,CASSHGVAGWDEQYF,TGTGCCAGCAGCCATGGGGTAGCGGGATGGGATGAGCAGTACTTC